This T cell receptor beta chain is from a study of T-cell reconstitution after alpha-beta-depleted transplantation in children. TCRbeta library construction was performed incorporating unique molecular identifiers. MiXCR was run by TCRdb on the PCR reads, yielding one entry per CDR3 protein. The sample has approximately 390,000 distinct CDR3 sequences; approximately 11% are singletons. CDR3 length: 16 residues. Germline assignment: CDR1 KGHSH and CDR2 LQKENI. Trimming took 3 bases from V and 4 from J; bases not matched to a gene: 5. The J gene is TRBJ2-1, the V gene TRBV18, with 11 bases that match TRBD1. The clonotype was recovered from a human donor who donated a stem cell graft to a child with acute myeloid leukemia. The sample in question was PBMCs from the stem cell graft donor, obtained from the stem cell graft. CDR3 in DNA: TGTGCCAGCTCACCTCCGGGACAGGGGGAATACAATGAGCAGTTCTTC. It yields the protein CASSPPGQGEYNEQFF. Based on the CDR3 plus reference TRBV18 and TRBJ2-1, the full variable domain is NAGVMQNPRHLVRRRGQEARLRCSPMKGHSHVYWYRQLPEEGLKFMVYLQKENIIDESGMPKERFSAEFPKEGPSILRIQQVVRGDSAAYFCASSPPGQGEYNEQFFGPGTRLTVL.